This T cell receptor (beta chain) was sequenced during a study of OX40 agonist ivuxolimab in advanced cancers. A history of autoimmune disease or systemic immunosuppression excluded patients. Germline V gene data show CDR1 as SGHTA and CDR2 as FQGNSA. Losses at the gene ends were 2 bases for V and 4 bases for J; bases not matched to a gene: 5. The CDR3 runs 15 residues. Produced via immunoSEQ multiplex PCR; TCRdb's table is partial and in-frame only. The sample lists about 80,000 clones; about 92% were seen once. Study-level points and caveats: Antigen specificity remained undetermined for the expanded peripheral T cells.

With respect to this clone: Its antigen is undetermined.

The sample was CD4+ or CD8+ T cells sorted from blood, taken in a trial of the OX40 agonist ivuxolimab. This chain connects TRBV7-2 to TRBJ2-3; 8 bases map to TRBD2. The source is an adult with an advanced solid tumor such as melanoma, head and neck, liver or kidney cancer. This CDR3 reads CASSLIGTSPDTQYF. CDR3 in DNA: TGTGCCAGCAGCTTAATAGGGACTAGTCCAGATACGCAGTATTTT. Full variable domain (rest looked up from reference TRBV7-2 and TRBJ2-3): GAGVSQSPSNKVTEKGKDVELRCDPISGHTALYWYRQSLGQGLEFLIYFQGNSAPDKSGLPSDRFSAERTGGSVSTLTIQRTQQEDSAVYLCASSLIGTSPDTQYFGPGTRLTVL.